The rows below give T cell receptor beta chains drawn from one sample of a study of CD8 T cell repertoires and HIV-1 epitope variants. Here immunoSEQ multiplex PCR was the method, and the copy in TCRdb shows in-frame clones only, minus some. The top ten clones hold roughly 45% of a sample with about 5,300 clones, approximately 65% of them seen once. Their antigen targets remain unknown. Input material: cultured CD8+ T cells derived from PBMCs. These receptors all come from a male donor with HIV. Each CDR3 is given with its conserved first and last residue. The D gene is left open where the match is weak. A clone size is listed for some rows: how often the clone was seen (once, few, many), or a class if it is expanded.

NA	TRBV6-5	TRBJ1-4	NA	CASSYSGRPEEKLFF	TGTGCCAGCAGTTACTCAGGTAGACCGGAGGAAAAACTGTTTTTT
NA	TRBV29-1	TRBJ2-1	NA	CSVEDPQGILQNEQFF	TGCAGCGTTGAAGACCCACAGGGAATTCTACAGAATGAGCAGTTCTTC
NA	TRBV29-1	TRBJ2-3	NA	CSAAGTESTDTQYF	TGCAGCGCGGCGGGCACCGAGTCCACAGATACGCAGTATTTT
TRBD2	TRBV28	TRBJ2-7	NA	CASSFGSGNYEQYF	TGTGCCAGCAGTTTTGGTAGCGGGAACTACGAGCAGTACTTC
TRBD1	TRBV2	TRBJ2-1	NA	CASGQGAHNEQFF	TGTGCCAGCGGGCAGGGGGCGCATAATGAGCAGTTCTTC
NA	TRBV25-1	TRBJ1-3	NA	CASSDFGSSGNTIYF	TGTGCCAGCAGTGATTTTGGCAGCTCTGGAAACACCATATATTTT
TRBD1	TRBV11-1	TRBJ2-4	NA	CASSLLSGQGRNIQYF	TGTGCCAGCAGCTTATTATCCGGACAGGGACGAAACATTCAGTACTTC
NA	TRBV13	TRBJ2-7	NA	CASREGASEQYF	TGTGCCAGCAGGGAGGGGGCGTCCGAGCAGTACTTC
NA	TRBV5-1	TRBJ2-7	few	CASSPWDGYEQYF	TGCGCCAGCAGCCCATGGGACGGCTACGAGCAGTACTTC
TRBD1	TRBV19	TRBJ1-4	NA	CASSGTATNEKLFF	TGTGCCAGTAGTGGGACAGCAACTAATGAAAAACTGTTTTTT
TRBD2	TRBV11-2	TRBJ2-1	once	CASSRPLAAPNNEQFF	TGTGCCAGCAGTCGACCCCTAGCGGCTCCCAACAATGAGCAGTTCTTC
TRBD1	TRBV28	TRBJ2-7	NA	CASIGTGNYEQYF	TGTGCCAGCATCGGGACAGGGAATTACGAGCAGTACTTC
TRBD2	TRBV27	TRBJ2-1	NA	CASNPGGGAYNEQFF	TGTGCCAGCAACCCCGGCGGGGGGGCCTACAATGAGCAGTTCTTC
NA	TRBV28	TRBJ1-1	once	CASSSTGIGHTEAFF	TGTGCCAGCAGTTCTACAGGGATCGGGCACACTGAAGCTTTCTTT
NA	TRBV4-2	TRBJ1-5	once	CASSQAINQPQHF	TGTGCCAGCAGCCAAGCGATTAATCAGCCCCAGCATTTT
TRBD2	TRBV27	TRBJ2-1	NA	CASSLSGGASYNEQFF	TGTGCCAGCAGTCTTAGCGGGGGGGCCTCCTACAATGAGCAGTTCTTC
NA	TRBV10-1	TRBJ1-4	NA	CASSESGTFNEKLFF	TGCGCCAGCAGTGAGTCGGGCACGTTTAATGAAAAACTGTTTTTT
TRBD1	TRBV4-1	TRBJ1-4	NA	CASSLTGGNEKLFF	TGCGCCAGCAGCCTGACAGGGGGCAATGAAAAACTGTTTTTT
TRBD1	TRBV4-3	TRBJ2-2	few	CASSGTGVTGELFF	TGCGCCAGCTCCGGGACAGGGGTTACCGGGGAGCTGTTTTTT
NA	TRBV7-9	TRBJ2-2	NA	CANSGDTGELFF	TGTGCCAATTCAGGGGACACCGGGGAGCTGTTTTTT
TRBD2	TRBV14	TRBJ2-2	NA	CASSQVRLAGSTGRHTGELFF	TGTGCCAGCAGCCAAGTTAGGCTAGCGGGGTCCACGGGCCGCCACACCGGGGAGCTGTTTTTT
NA	TRBV28	TRBJ1-2	few	CAVGGGGGGYTF	TGTGCCGTAGGAGGGGGAGGTGGTGGCTACACCTTC
NA	TRBV7-9	TRBJ1-1	few	CASSLDSGGTEAFF	TGTGCCAGCAGCTTAGATTCTGGAGGAACTGAAGCTTTCTTT
NA	TRBV6-5	TRBJ1-1	NA	CASSLVEGLNTEAFF	TGTGCCAGCAGTCTAGTAGAGGGCCTGAACACTGAAGCTTTCTTT
TRBD1	TRBV19	TRBJ2-7	NA	CASSPGTGNYEQYF	TGTGCCAGTAGTCCCGGGACAGGGAACTACGAGCAGTACTTC
TRBD1	TRBV2	TRBJ1-2	few	CASTTGGGGYTF	TGTGCCAGCACCACAGGGGGTGGCGGCTACACCTTC
NA	TRBV9	TRBJ1-4	NA	CASSVGGANEKLFF	TGTGCCAGCAGCGTAGGAGGCGCGAATGAAAAACTGTTTTTT
TRBD1	TRBV28	TRBJ1-1	NA	CASRPRQGGGITEAFF	TGTGCCAGCAGACCCCGACAGGGGGGGGGAATAACTGAAGCTTTCTTT